Listed here is a single TCR beta chain. The CDR3 is 18 residues long. Trimming took 8 bases from V and 5 from J; bases not matched to a gene: 15. Per germline, CDR1 ENHRY and CDR2 SYGVKD. This record belongs to a study of blood T cell repertoires in COVID-19. In the study overall: From the United States, Italy and Spain came samples of acute and convalescent COVID-19.

Profiling relied on immunoSEQ multiplex PCR, and the TCRdb table lists in-frame clones only, not all of them. The repertoire consists of about 140,000 clones, with approximately 89% occurring once and the leading ten covering approximately 10%. The V and J genes are TRBV10-3 and TRBJ2-1; TRBD2 matches 13 bases. The clonotype originates from a man between 60 and 70 years old with active or convalescent COVID-19. The sample comprised peripheral blood. CDR3 sequence (DNA): TGTGCCATCGGAATGGCACTAGCGGGAGGGTCCGCGGACAATGAGCAGTTCTTC. This encodes CAIGMALAGGSADNEQFF.